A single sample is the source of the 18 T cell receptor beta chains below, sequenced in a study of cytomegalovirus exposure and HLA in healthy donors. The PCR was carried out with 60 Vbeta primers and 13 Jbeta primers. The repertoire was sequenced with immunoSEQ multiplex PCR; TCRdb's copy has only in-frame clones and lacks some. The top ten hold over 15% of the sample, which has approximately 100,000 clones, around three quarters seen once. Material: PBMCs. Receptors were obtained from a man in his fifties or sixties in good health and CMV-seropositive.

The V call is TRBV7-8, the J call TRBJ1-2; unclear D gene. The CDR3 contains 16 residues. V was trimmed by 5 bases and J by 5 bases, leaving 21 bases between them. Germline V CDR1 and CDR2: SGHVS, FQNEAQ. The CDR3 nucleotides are TGTGCCAGCAGCCCATCAGGATCGACTAGGCCTTATGGCTACACCTTC. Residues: CASSPSGSTRPYGYTF.

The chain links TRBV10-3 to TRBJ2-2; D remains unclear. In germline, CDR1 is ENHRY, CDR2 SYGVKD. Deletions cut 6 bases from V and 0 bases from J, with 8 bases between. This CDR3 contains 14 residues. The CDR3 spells CAIRAPTNTGELFF. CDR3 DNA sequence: TGTGCCATCAGGGCCCCGACGAACACCGGGGAGCTGTTTTTT.

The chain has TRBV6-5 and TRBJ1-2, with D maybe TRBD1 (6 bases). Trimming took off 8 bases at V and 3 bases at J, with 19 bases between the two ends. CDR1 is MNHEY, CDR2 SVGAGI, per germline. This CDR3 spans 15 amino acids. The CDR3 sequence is CASHNDRFPHYGYTF. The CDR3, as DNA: TGTGCCAGCCATAACGACAGGTTCCCTCACTATGGCTACACCTTC.

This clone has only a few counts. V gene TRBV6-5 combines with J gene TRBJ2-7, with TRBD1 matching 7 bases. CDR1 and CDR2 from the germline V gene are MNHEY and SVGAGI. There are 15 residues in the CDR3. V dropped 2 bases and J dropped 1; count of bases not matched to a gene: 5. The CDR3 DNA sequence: TGTGCCAGCAGTTACCGGTCCAGGGGGTCCTACGAGCAGTACTTC. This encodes CASSYRSRGSYEQYF.

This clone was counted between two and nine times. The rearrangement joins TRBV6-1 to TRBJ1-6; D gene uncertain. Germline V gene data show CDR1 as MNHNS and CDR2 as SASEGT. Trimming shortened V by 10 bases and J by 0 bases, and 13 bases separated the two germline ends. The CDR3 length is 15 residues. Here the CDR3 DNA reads TGTGCCATCGAGGGAAGTGACTCCTATAATTCACCCCTCCACTTT. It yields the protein CAIEGSDSYNSPLHF.

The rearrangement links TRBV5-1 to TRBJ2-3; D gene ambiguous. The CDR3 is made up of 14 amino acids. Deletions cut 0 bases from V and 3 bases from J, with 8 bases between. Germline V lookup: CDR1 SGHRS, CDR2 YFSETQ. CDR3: CASSLAVSTDTQYF. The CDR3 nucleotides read TGCGCCAGCAGCTTGGCAGTATCGACAGATACGCAGTATTTT.

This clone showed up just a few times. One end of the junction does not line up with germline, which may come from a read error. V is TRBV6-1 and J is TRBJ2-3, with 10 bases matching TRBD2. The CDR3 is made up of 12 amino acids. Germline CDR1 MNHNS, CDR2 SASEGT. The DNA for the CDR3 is TGTGCCAGCACTCGACTAGCGGGCAACCTTAGCTTT. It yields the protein CASTRLAGNLSF.

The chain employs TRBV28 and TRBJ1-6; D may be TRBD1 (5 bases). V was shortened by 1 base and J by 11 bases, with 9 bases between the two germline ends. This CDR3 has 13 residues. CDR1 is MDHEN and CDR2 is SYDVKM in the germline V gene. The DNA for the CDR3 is TGTGCCAGCAGTTTATCGGCGGGGGCACCCCTCCACTTT. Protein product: CASSLSAGAPLHF.

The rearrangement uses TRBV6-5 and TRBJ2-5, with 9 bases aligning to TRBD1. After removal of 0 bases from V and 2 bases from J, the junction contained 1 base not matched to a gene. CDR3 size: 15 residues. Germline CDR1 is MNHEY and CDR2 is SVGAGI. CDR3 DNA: TGTGCCAGCAGTTACTCCGGGACAGGGCAAGAGACCCAGTACTTC. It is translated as CASSYSGTGQETQYF.

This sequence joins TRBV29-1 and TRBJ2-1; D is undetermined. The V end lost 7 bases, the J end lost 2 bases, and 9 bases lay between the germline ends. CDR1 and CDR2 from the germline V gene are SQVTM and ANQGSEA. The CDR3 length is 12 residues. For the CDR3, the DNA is TGCAGCGCGGGTAGTACCTACAATGAGCAGTTCTTC. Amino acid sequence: CSAGSTYNEQFF.

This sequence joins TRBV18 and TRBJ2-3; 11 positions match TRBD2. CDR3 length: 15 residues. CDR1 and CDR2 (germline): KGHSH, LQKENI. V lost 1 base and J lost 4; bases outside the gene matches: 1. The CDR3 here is CASSPLTSGADTQYF. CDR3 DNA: TGTGCCAGCTCACCACTGACTAGCGGGGCAGATACGCAGTATTTT.

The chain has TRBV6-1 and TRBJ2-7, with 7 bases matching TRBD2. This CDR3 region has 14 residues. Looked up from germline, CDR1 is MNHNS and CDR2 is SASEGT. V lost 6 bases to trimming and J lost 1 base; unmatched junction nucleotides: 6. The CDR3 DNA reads TGTGCCAGCAGGCCGGGACTACTATCCTACGAGCAGTACTTC. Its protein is CASRPGLLSYEQYF.

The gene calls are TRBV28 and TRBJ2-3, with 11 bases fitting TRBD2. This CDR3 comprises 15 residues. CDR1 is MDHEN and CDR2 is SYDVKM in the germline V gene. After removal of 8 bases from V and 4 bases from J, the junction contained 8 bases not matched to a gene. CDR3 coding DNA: TGTGCCAGCGGCCTAGCGGGGGGCAGGGCAGATACGCAGTATTTT. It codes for CASGLAGGRADTQYF.

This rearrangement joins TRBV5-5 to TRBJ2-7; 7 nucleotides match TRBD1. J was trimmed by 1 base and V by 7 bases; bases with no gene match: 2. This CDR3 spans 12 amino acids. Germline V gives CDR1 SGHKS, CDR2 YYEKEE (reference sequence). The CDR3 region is CASLGQSYEQYF. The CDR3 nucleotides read TGTGCCAGCTTGGGACAGTCCTACGAGCAGTACTTC.

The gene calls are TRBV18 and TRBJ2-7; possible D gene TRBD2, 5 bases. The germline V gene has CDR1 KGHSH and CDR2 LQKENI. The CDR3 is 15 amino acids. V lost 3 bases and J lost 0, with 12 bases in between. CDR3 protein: CASSPRTGNSYEQYF. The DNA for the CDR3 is TGTGCCAGCTCACCCAGGACGGGGAACTCCTACGAGCAGTACTTC.

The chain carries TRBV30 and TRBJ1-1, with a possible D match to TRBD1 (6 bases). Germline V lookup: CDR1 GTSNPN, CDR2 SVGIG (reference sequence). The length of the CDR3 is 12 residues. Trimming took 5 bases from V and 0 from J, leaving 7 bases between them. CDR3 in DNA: TGTGCCTGGGGACAGATGAACACTGAAGCTTTCTTT. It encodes CAWGQMNTEAFF.

As DNA, the CDR3 is TGTGCCAGCTCACGGGAAGGGGTCGTTGGCTACACCTTC. Residues: CASSREGVVGYTF. The rearrangement uses TRBV18 and TRBJ1-2, with D possibly matching TRBD1 (5 bases). Trimming removed 4 bases from V and 7 bases from J, with 13 bases in between. This CDR3 region has 13 residues. CDR1 KGHSH and CDR2 LQKENI come from the germline V gene. The full variable domain, in which reference TRBV18 and TRBJ1-2 provide the parts outside the CDR3, is NAGVMQNPRHLVRRRGQEARLRCSPMKGHSHVYWYRQLPEEGLKFMVYLQKENIIDESGMPKERFSAEFPKEGPSILRIQQVVRGDSAAYFCASSREGVVGYTFGSGTRLTVV.

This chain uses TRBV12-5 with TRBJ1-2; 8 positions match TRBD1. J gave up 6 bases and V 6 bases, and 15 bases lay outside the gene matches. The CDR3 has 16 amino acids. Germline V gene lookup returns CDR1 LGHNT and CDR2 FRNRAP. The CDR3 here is CASGSTWTGRRDGYTF. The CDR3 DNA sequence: TGTGCTAGTGGGTCGACCTGGACAGGGCGGAGGGATGGCTACACCTTC.